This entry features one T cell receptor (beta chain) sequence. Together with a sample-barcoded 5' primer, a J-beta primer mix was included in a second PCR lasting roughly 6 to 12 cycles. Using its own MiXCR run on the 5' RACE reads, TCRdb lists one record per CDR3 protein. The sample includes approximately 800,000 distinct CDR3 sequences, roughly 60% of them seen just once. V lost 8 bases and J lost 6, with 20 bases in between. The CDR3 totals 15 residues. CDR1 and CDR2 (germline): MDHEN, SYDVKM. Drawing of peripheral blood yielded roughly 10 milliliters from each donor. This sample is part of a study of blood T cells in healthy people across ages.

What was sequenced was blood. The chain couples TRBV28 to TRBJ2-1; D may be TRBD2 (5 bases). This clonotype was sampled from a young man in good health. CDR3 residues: CASLLVGAVSNEQFF. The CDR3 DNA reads TGTGCCAGCCTACTAGTGGGAGCCGTCTCCAATGAGCAGTTCTTC.